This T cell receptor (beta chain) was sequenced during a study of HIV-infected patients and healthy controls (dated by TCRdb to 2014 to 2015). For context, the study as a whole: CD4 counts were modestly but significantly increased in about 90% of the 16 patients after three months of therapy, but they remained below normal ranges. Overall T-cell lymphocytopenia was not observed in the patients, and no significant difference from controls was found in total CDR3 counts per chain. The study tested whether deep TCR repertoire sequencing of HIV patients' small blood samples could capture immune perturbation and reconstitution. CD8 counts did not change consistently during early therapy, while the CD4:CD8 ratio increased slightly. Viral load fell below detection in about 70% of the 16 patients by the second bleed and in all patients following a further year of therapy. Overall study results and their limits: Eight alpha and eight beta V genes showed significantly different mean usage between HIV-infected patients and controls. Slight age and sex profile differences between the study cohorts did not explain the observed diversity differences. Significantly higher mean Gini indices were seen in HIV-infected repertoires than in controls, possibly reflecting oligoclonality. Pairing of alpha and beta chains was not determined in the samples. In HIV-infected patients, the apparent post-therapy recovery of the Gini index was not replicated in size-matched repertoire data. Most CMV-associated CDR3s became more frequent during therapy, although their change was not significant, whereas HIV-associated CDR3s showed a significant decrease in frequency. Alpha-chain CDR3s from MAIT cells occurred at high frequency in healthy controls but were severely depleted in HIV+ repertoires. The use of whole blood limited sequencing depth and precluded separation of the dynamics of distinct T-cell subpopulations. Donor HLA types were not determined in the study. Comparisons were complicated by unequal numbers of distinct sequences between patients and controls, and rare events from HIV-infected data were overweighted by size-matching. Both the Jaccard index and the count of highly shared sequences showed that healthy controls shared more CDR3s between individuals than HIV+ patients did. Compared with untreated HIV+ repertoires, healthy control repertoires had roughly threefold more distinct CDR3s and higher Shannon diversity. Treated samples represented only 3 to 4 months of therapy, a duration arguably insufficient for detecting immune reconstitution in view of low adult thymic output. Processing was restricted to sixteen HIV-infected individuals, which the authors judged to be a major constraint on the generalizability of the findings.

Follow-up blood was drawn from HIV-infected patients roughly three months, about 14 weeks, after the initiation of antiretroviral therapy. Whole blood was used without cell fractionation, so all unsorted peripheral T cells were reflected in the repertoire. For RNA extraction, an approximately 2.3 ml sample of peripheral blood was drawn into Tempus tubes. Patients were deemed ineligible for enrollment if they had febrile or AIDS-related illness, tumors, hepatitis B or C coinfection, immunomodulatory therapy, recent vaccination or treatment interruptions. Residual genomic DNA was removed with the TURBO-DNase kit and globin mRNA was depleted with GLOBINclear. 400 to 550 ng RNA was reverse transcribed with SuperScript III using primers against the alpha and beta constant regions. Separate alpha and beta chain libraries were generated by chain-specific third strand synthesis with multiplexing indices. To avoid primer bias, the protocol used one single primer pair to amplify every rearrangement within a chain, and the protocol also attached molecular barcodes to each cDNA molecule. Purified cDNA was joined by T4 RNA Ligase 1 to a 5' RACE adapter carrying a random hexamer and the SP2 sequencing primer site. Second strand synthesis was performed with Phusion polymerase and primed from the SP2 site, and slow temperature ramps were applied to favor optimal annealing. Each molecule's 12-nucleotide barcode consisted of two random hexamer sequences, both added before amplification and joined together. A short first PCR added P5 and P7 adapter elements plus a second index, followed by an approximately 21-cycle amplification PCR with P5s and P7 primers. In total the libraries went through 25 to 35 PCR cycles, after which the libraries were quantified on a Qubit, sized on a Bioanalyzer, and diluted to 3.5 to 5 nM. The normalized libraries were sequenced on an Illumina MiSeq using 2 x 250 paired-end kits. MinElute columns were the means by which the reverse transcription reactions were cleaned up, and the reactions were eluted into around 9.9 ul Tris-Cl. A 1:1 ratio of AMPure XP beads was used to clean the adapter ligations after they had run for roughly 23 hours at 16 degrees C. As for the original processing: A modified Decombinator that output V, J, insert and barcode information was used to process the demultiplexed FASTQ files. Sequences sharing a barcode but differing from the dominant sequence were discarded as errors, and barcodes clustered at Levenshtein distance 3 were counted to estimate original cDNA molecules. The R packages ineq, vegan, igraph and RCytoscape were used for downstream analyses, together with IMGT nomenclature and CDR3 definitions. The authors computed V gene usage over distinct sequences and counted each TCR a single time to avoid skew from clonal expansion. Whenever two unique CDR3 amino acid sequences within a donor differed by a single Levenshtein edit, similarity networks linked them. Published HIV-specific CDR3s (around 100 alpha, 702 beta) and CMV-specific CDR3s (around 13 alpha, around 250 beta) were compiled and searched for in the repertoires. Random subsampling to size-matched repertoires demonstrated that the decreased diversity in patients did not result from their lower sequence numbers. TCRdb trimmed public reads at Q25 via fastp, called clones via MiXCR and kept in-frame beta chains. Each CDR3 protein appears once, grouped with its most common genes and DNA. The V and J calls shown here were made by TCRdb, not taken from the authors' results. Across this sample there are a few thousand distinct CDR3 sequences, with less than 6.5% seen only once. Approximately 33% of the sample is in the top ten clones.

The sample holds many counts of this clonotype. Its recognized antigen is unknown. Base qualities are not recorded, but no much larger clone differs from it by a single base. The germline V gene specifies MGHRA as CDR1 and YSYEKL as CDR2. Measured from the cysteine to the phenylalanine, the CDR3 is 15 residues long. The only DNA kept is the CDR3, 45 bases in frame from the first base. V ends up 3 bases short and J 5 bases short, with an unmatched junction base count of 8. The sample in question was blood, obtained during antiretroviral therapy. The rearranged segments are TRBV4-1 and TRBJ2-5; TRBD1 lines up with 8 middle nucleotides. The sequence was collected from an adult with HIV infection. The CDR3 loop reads CASSHGQGALETQYF. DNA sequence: TGCGCCAGCAGCCACGGGCAGGGGGCTCTGGAGACCCAGTACTTC.